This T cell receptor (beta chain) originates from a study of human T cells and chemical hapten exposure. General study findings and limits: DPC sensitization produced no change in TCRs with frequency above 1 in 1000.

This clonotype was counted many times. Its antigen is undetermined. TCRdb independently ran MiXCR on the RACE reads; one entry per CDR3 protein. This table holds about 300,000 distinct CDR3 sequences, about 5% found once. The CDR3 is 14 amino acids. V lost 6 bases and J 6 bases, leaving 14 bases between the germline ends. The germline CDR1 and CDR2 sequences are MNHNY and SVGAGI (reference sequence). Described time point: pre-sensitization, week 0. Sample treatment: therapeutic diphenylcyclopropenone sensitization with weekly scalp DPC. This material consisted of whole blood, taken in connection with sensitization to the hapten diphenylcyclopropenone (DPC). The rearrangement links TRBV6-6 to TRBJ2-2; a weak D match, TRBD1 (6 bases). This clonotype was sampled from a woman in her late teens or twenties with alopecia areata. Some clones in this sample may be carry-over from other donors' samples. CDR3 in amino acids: CASSSSQGSGELFF. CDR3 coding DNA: TGTGCCAGCAGCTCTTCCCAGGGGTCCGGGGAGCTGTTTTTT.